These T cell receptor beta chains were read from a single sample in a study of blood T cells in healthy people across ages. TCRdb redid the calling of the 5' RACE reads with MiXCR, one entry per CDR3 protein. The sample lists fewer than 2,000,000 distinct CDR3 sequences; roughly two fifths were seen once. The sequenced sample consisted of blood. The receptors were gathered from a human donor in good health. CDR3s include the opening cysteine and the closing phenylalanine or tryptophan. The D gene is left open where the match is weak. Only some rows state a clone size, as once, few, many or a class for expanded clones.

d_gene	abundance	j_gene	v_gene	CDR3aa
NA	NA	TRBJ1-2	TRBV6-1	CASSEGWAVGGYTF
TRBD1	NA	TRBJ1-2	TRBV6-1	CAASGTGIDGYTF
TRBD2	few	TRBJ2-6	TRBV4-2	CASSLSGGYPSGANVLTF
NA	NA	TRBJ1-1	TRBV7-6	CASSLEWGDEAFF
NA	NA	TRBJ1-5	TRBV7-9	CASSRDLSGQPLHF
NA	NA	TRBJ2-1	TRBV29-1	CSVAPTFSSYNEQFF
NA	few	TRBJ2-1	TRBV7-9	CASSLEAVRQFF
TRBD1	NA	TRBJ1-2	TRBV20-1	CSVYTGANYGYTF
NA	NA	TRBJ2-7	TRBV13	CASSFTTGERNEQYF
NA	NA	TRBJ2-1	TRBV20-1	CSASNDPTAYNEQFF
NA	NA	TRBJ2-7	TRBV7-2	CASSRGTPDEQYF
NA	NA	TRBJ1-1	TRBV4-1	CASSPITGRAEAFF
TRBD1	few	TRBJ2-7	TRBV24-1	CATSDSGQPYEQYF
NA	NA	TRBJ1-2	TRBV27	CASGPIGGNYGYTF
TRBD1	NA	TRBJ1-2	TRBV9	CASSVDLGRGGDYGYTF
NA	few	NA	TRBV7-9	CASSSSGGSVYEQYF
NA	few	TRBJ2-4	TRBV5-1	CASSLESGYGIQYF
TRBD2	NA	TRBJ2-4	TRBV7-2	CASSLGLAGGLVGIQYF
NA	NA	TRBJ2-5	TRBV12-3/TRBV12-4	CASSPGTEEETQYF
NA	NA	TRBJ1-2	TRBV6-6	CASSYSQTDNYGYTF
NA	few	TRBJ2-4	TRBV4-1	CASSQAWMGAKNIQYF
NA	NA	TRBJ1-2	TRBV29-1	CSVQTYRVYGYTF
TRBD2	NA	TRBJ2-1	TRBV20-1	CSATPGLAGDEQFF
NA	NA	TRBJ1-2	TRBV5-1	CASSFLQNNYGYTF
NA	NA	TRBJ1-3	TRBV20-1	CSANPIGNTIYF
NA	NA	TRBJ2-6	TRBV5-1	CASSLIMGVRGANVLTF
NA	many	TRBJ1-2	TRBV2	CASTRSQGIRDGYTF
NA	few	TRBJ2-4	TRBV6-2/TRBV6-3	CASSYSESWEQYF
NA	NA	TRBJ2-1	TRBV12-3/TRBV12-4	CASSFLSRASLQRNEQFF
NA	NA	TRBJ2-3	TRBV20-1	CSLLTGTHPTDTQYF
TRBD2	NA	TRBJ2-1	TRBV4-2	CASSQVGLAGGSYNEQFF
NA	NA	TRBJ2-1	TRBV12-3/TRBV12-4	CASSFVPDGGQFF
TRBD1	NA	TRBJ2-1	TRBV20-1	CSAHDPDRGYNEQFF
NA	NA	TRBJ2-7	TRBV20-1	CSAQRRMKYEQYF
NA	NA	TRBJ2-7	TRBV7-2	CASSLDSGTASYEQYF
NA	once	TRBJ1-5	TRBV19	CATKRDGGFNQPRHF
TRBD2	NA	TRBJ2-3	TRBV7-6	CASSLASGGIDTQYF
NA	NA	TRBJ2-7	TRBV15	CATSRDSSRRLEQYF
NA	NA	TRBJ1-2	TRBV5-8	CASSVTQYPGYTF
NA	NA	TRBJ2-3	TRBV4-3	CASSQDVTATDTQYF
NA	NA	TRBJ2-2	TRBV6-2/TRBV6-3	CASSSPATGELFF
NA	once	TRBJ2-1	TRBV28	CASSLSGEAYEQFF
TRBD1	NA	TRBJ1-4	TRBV4-2	CASSQRDRDSQKLFF
TRBD1	few	TRBJ2-7	TRBV6-2/TRBV6-3	CASPSPPGQAYF
NA	few	TRBJ1-6	TRBV4-2	CASSQETVNSPLHF
NA	many	TRBJ2-7	TRBV29-1	CSVAGYQGEQYF
NA	NA	TRBJ2-7	TRBV29-1	CSVEGTANYEQYF
NA	few	TRBJ2-5	TRBV7-9	CASSLAVGGGETQYF
TRBD2	NA	TRBJ2-4	TRBV7-3	CASSLGRGGLDIQDF
TRBD2	NA	TRBJ2-3	TRBV5-5	CASHAGGFRTDTQYF
NA	once	TRBJ1-5	TRBV7-2	CASGLPNQPQHF
TRBD1	few	TRBJ1-2	TRBV7-2	CASSPTGGPTNYGYTF
NA	NA	TRBJ2-1	TRBV19	CASSIVHYNEQFF
NA	NA	TRBJ2-1	TRBV12-3/TRBV12-4	CASSFFGGRYNEQFF
NA	NA	TRBJ1-6	TRBV15	CATSRAPQEYNSPLHF
NA	few	TRBJ1-2	TRBV6-2/TRBV6-3	CASSPGQWYGYTF
NA	few	TRBJ2-4	TRBV27	CASSTLDSLGDIQYF
TRBD1	NA	NA	TRBV30	CAWRTDRGVDEQYF
TRBD1	many	TRBJ1-1	TRBV6-4	CASSPGQENTEAFF
TRBD1	few	TRBJ1-5	TRBV6-1	CASTEGTGANQPQHF